Listed here are 32 T cell receptor beta chains from one sample, sequenced in a study of CD8+CD57+ T cells in acquired aplastic anemia. The template used for profiling TCR beta VDJ and CDR3 was genomic DNA. TCRdb used MiXCR to reprocess the reads, holding one entry per CDR3 protein. This repertoire shows 150,000 to 200,000 distinct CDR3 sequences, around 65% found once; its top ten account for roughly 46%. The sample was sorted CD4+, CD8+, or CD8+CD57+ T cells (not recorded which) from PBMCs. Receptors originate from a human donor with severe aplastic anemia or a healthy control (not recorded which).

This clonotype was seen at least ten times. V and J are TRBV7-3 and TRBJ2-2; D is unresolved. Trimming took 1 base from V and 6 from J, leaving 3 bases between them. Germline CDR1 and CDR2: SGHTA and FQGTGA. The CDR3 covers 12 residues. CDR3 DNA sequence: TGTGCCAGCAGCTTAATTCCCGGGGAGCTGTTTTTT. Its translation is CASSLIPGELFF.

This clonotype was seen many times. J is TRBJ1-6 and V is TRBV5-6; TRBD1 aligns across 7 bases. CDR3 length: 21 amino acids. The V gene end was trimmed by 3 bases and the J gene end by 0 bases; junction bases not matched to a gene: 18. Germline CDR1 SGHDT, CDR2 YYEEEE. DNA for the CDR3: TGTGCCAGCAGCTCCGCGGGTAGGGACAGCGAAACAAGCTCCTATAATTCACCCCTCCACTTT. Translated: CASSSAGRDSETSSYNSPLHF.

At least ten counts were recorded for this clonotype. The chain carries TRBV6-1 and TRBJ2-7, with 7 bases that match TRBD2. The CDR3 sequence is 16 residues long. Germline V lookup: CDR1 MNHNS, CDR2 SASEGT. The V and J ends lost 5 bases and 0 bases, in that order; junction bases with no gene match: 10. CDR3 coding DNA: TGTGCCAGCAGTTCCAGCGGGACGGTAAGCTCCTACGAGCAGTACTTC. Its translation is CASSSSGTVSSYEQYF.

Many counts were recorded for this clonotype. The chain is built from TRBV12-3 or TRBV12-4 and TRBJ2-1; D possibly matches TRBD1 or TRBD2 (5 bases each). Trimming removed 5 bases from V and 5 bases from J, with 13 bases in between. The CDR3 has 14 residues. In DNA form, the CDR3 reads TGTGCCAGCAGTCAACCGGTGGGGGACAATGAGCAGTTCTTC. This sequence encodes CASSQPVGDNEQFF.

The chain carries TRBV9 and TRBJ2-7; TRBD1 matches at 9 bases. With 0 bases clipped from V and 5 bases from J, the junction kept 9 bases outside the gene matches. This CDR3 has 16 residues. Germline V CDR1 and CDR2: SGDLS, YYNGEE. In DNA, the CDR3 is TGTGCCAGCAGCGTAGCAATCGGACAGGGGCTCAACGAGCAGTACTTC. This sequence encodes CASSVAIGQGLNEQYF.

The V gene is TRBV7-9, the J gene TRBJ1-2; 8 nucleotides match TRBD1. The CDR3 length is 15 residues. Germline CDR1 SEHNR, CDR2 FQNEAQ (reference sequence). V dropped 6 bases and J dropped 0; count of bases not matched to a gene: 6. CDR3 coding DNA: TGTGCCAGCAGTTTGGGACAGGTTGCTAACTATGGCTACACCTTC. This codes for CASSLGQVANYGYTF.

This sequence joins TRBV2 and TRBJ2-5, with D perhaps assigned TRBD1 or TRBD2 (9 bases each). Germline-derived CDR1 and CDR2 are SNHLY and FYNNEI. The CDR3 is 15 residues long. Deletions cut 6 bases from V and 5 bases from J, with 19 bases between. The CDR3 nucleotides are TGTGCCAGCAGGGGACAGGGACTAGCCGTGGAGACCCAGTACTTC. It encodes CASRGQGLAVETQYF.

This chain links TRBV2 with TRBJ1-6, with 9 bases aligning to TRBD1. This CDR3 has 16 residues. Germline V gives CDR1 SNHLY, CDR2 FYNNEI. The junction had 10 bases not matched to a gene; V was cut back by 6 bases and J by 7 bases. Here the CDR3 reads CASRRRTGEANSPLHF. The CDR3 bases are TGTGCCAGCAGGCGCCGGACAGGGGAGGCCAATTCACCCCTCCACTTT.

The chain has TRBV6-1 and TRBJ2-7; possible D gene TRBD2, 5 bases. Trimming shortened V by 4 bases and J by 1 base, and 14 bases separated the two germline ends. The CDR3 is made up of 15 amino acids. Germline V CDR1 and CDR2: MNHNS, SASEGT. CDR3 region: CASSVPGSRSYEQYF. CDR3 coding DNA: TGTGCCAGCAGTGTTCCGGGATCAAGGTCCTACGAGCAGTACTTC.

The chain links TRBV20-1 to TRBJ1-2, with D possibly matching TRBD1 (5 bases). The germline V gene has CDR1 DFQATT and CDR2 SNEGSKA (reference sequence). The CDR3 has 10 amino acids. CDR3 coding DNA: TGCAGGGGACGGGGCTATGGCTACACCTTC. Encoded protein: CRGRGYGYTF.

The chain carries TRBV7-9 and TRBJ1-6; maybe TRBD1 (5 bases). From germline, CDR1 is SEHNR and CDR2 FQNEAQ (reference sequence). This CDR3 has 15 amino acids. V dropped 3 bases and J dropped 6 bases, with 12 bases sitting between them. This chain's CDR3 is CASSLGLAGNSPLHF. The CDR3 DNA is TGTGCCAGCAGCTTGGGGCTTGCGGGTAATTCACCCCTCCACTTT.

This clonotype was found a few times. The genes are TRBV15 and TRBJ1-6, with D maybe TRBD1 (5 bases). The germline V and J ends were trimmed by 3 bases and 10 bases, with 16 bases remaining between them. The CDR3 spans 15 residues. The germline gives CDR1 LNHNV, CDR2 YYDKDF (reference sequence). The CDR3 sequence is CATSSSRGDYSPLHF. In DNA, the CDR3 is TGTGCCACCAGCAGCTCTCGAGGGGATTACTCACCCCTCCACTTT.

The gene calls are TRBV20-1 and TRBJ1-6; no clear D gene. V gave up 6 bases and J gave up 10 bases, with 16 bases separating them. The CDR3 covers 13 residues. Germline V gene data show CDR1 as DFQATT and CDR2 as SNEGSKA (reference sequence). This chain's CDR3 is CSALTGPGSPLHF. The DNA of the CDR3 is TGCAGTGCCCTCACGGGCCCGGGGTCACCCCTCCACTTT.

For the CDR3, the DNA is TGCGCCAGCAGTGAACCGGCGGGGGGTTCAGATACGCAGTATTTT. It is translated as CASSEPAGGSDTQYF. The chain has TRBV10-2 and TRBJ2-3, with 8 bases matching TRBD2. Germline trimming cut 3 bases from V and 4 bases from J; bases unmatched to any gene: 6. CDR1 and CDR2 from the germline V gene are WSHSY and SAAADI. This CDR3 contains 15 residues.

This clonotype appeared a single time. The chain employs TRBV2 and TRBJ2-3; unclear D gene. CDR3 length: 12 residues. Between the trimmed V and J ends, which lost 3 bases and 5 bases, there was a span of 6 bases. CDR1 and CDR2 (germline): SNHLY, FYNNEI. The CDR3 loop is CASSEGIDTQYF. CDR3 coding DNA: TGTGCCAGCAGTGAGGGGATAGATACGCAGTATTTT.

The rearrangement uses TRBV15 and TRBJ2-7; D not resolved. Germline V gene lookup returns CDR1 LNHNV and CDR2 YYDKDF (reference sequence). V lost 0 bases and J 4 bases, leaving 10 bases between the germline ends. The CDR3 consists of 14 residues. The CDR3 nucleotides read TGTGCCACCAGCAGAGATCGTCGAGGTTACGAGCAGTACTTC. Protein: CATSRDRRGYEQYF.

To note about this clonotype: This may be a read error: a much more frequent sequence differs by one nucleotide. Without the conserved terminal phenylalanine or tryptophan, this CDR3 likely stems from a read error. V gene TRBV28 combines with J gene TRBJ1-5, with no clear D. The V and J ends lost 5 bases and 1 base respectively, with 6 bases between them. This CDR3 has 13 residues. The V gene's germline CDR1 is MDHEN and CDR2 SYDVKM. CDR3 sequence reads: CASSTESNQPQHC. CDR3 nucleotide sequence: TGTGCCAGCAGTACGGAAAGCAATCAGCCCCAGCATTGT.

This clonotype appeared many times. The chain carries TRBV7-9 and TRBJ1-1, with unresolved D. Germline V gives CDR1 SEHNR, CDR2 FQNEAQ (reference sequence). The V end lost 2 bases, the J end lost 5 bases, and 15 bases lay between the germline ends. This CDR3 comprises 15 residues. CDR3 DNA sequence: TGTGCCAGCAGCTTAATGTTAGGGTTGGGAACTGAAGCTTTCTTT. This codes for CASSLMLGLGTEAFF.

The table lists this clonotype with a count of one. V and J are TRBV6-1 and TRBJ2-7; D is perhaps TRBD1 (6 bases). The CDR3 spans 14 residues. CDR1 and CDR2 (germline): MNHNS, SASEGT. The V end lost 4 bases, the J end lost 1 base, and 11 bases lay between the germline ends. The CDR3 is CASSGRGASYEQYF. Written as DNA, the CDR3 is TGTGCCAGCAGTGGCAGGGGCGCGTCCTACGAGCAGTACTTC.

The rearrangement links TRBV4-2 to TRBJ2-3; unclear D gene. Germline CDR1 reads LGHNA; CDR2 reads YNFKEQ. V was trimmed by 0 bases and J by 6 bases, leaving 4 bases between them. The CDR3 covers 12 residues. CDR3 sequence (DNA): TGTGCCAGCAGCCAAGACTCCGATACGCAGTATTTT. This sequence encodes CASSQDSDTQYF.

This clonotype has only one observation. The V and J genes are TRBV7-2 and TRBJ2-7, with D perhaps given as TRBD1 or TRBD2 (5 bases each). V lost 4 bases and J 5 bases, leaving 12 bases between the germline ends. The germline gives CDR1 SGHTA, CDR2 FQGNSA. There are 13 residues in the CDR3. CDR3 sequence reads: CASSSPSGHEQYF. The CDR3 DNA sequence: TGTGCCAGCAGCTCCCCTTCGGGACACGAGCAGTACTTC.

The chain has TRBV11-2 and TRBJ2-7, with 10 bases that match TRBD1. With 8 bases clipped from V and 5 bases from J, the junction kept 9 bases outside the gene matches. The germline V gene has CDR1 SGHAT and CDR2 FQNNGV. There are 14 residues in the CDR3. This CDR3 is CASRLTGGINEQYF. The CDR3 DNA reads as TGTGCCAGCCGACTGACAGGGGGCATAAACGAGCAGTACTTC.

This clonotype appeared many times. The chain links TRBV14 to TRBJ2-7; no clear D gene. Trimming cost V 4 bases and J 4 bases, with 20 bases left between them. The CDR3 loop spans 16 amino acids. CDR1 is SGHDN and CDR2 is FVKESK in the germline V gene. This CDR3 is CASSPPGPSPPYEQYF. The DNA of the CDR3 is TGTGCCAGCAGCCCTCCGGGCCCCTCCCCCCCTTACGAGCAGTACTTC.

The chain carries TRBV15 and TRBJ1-1; no clear D gene. The germline CDR1 and CDR2 sequences are LNHNV and YYDKDF (reference sequence). Trimming stripped 6 bases from V and 1 base from J, with 12 bases between. This CDR3 region has 14 residues. CDR3 DNA: TGTGCCACCAGGATAGGAGGGCCGAACACTGAAGCTTTCTTT. Translating gives CATRIGGPNTEAFF.

The rearrangement uses TRBV25-1 and TRBJ2-7; D unresolved. V was trimmed by 7 bases and J by 1 base, leaving 11 bases between them. Germline V gives CDR1 MGHDK, CDR2 SYGVNS. The CDR3 runs 13 residues. The CDR3 region has the DNA TGTGCCAGCAAGGTCGGTCCGTCCTACGAGCAGTACTTC. As protein: CASKVGPSYEQYF.

The V gene is TRBV25-1, the J gene TRBJ2-3; 7 nucleotides agree with TRBD2. The CDR3 runs to 16 residues. Germline CDR1 reads MGHDK; CDR2 reads SYGVNS. Trimming cost V 9 bases and J 3 bases; bases outside gene matches: 15. The CDR3 here is CASALTTSGDTDTQYF. In nucleotides, the CDR3 is TGTGCCAGTGCCCTAACCACCAGCGGGGATACAGATACGCAGTATTTT.

There are many counts of this clonotype. The V and J genes are TRBV9 and TRBJ1-4, with no clear D. V gave up 4 bases and J gave up 8 bases, with 12 bases separating them. This CDR3 has 13 amino acids. Germline V gives CDR1 SGDLS, CDR2 YYNGEE. The CDR3 sequence: CASSPSTTEKLFF. The DNA for the CDR3 is TGTGCCAGCAGCCCGTCGACTACCGAAAAACTGTTTTTT.

The chain employs TRBV10-3 and TRBJ1-1; the match to TRBD1 covers 7 bases. With V trimmed by 0 bases and J by 3 bases, 4 bases remained unmatched. Per the germline V gene, CDR1 is ENHRY and CDR2 is SYGVKD. The length of the CDR3 is 15 residues. The CDR3 bases are TGTGCCATCAGTGAGTCCGGCAGGGGGGACACTGAAGCTTTCTTT. It is translated as CAISESGRGDTEAFF.

The genes are TRBV20-1 and TRBJ1-2, with D uncertain. CDR1 is DFQATT, CDR2 SNEGSKA, per germline (reference sequence). The CDR3 has 14 amino acids. Trimming removed 0 bases at V and 6 bases at J, with 14 bases between. For the CDR3, the DNA is TGCAGTGCTAGAGATGTAAAAGGGCGCGATGGCTACACCTTC. This codes for CSARDVKGRDGYTF.

The J gene is TRBJ1-1, the V gene TRBV10-3; a weak D match, TRBD1 (5 bases). The CDR3 spans 15 residues. Trimming cost V 7 bases and J 1 base, with 16 bases left between them. The V gene's germline CDR1 is ENHRY and CDR2 SYGVKD. In DNA, the CDR3 is TGTGCCATCATAGAGGGTCAGGGAGGGAACACTGAAGCTTTCTTT. Protein product: CAIIEGQGGNTEAFF.

The count of this clonotype is one. The CDR3 loop is CSGTEANTGELFF. In DNA, the CDR3 is TGCAGCGGTACAGAGGCGAACACCGGGGAGCTGTTTTTT. J is TRBJ2-2 and V is TRBV29-1; D is ambiguous. The CDR3 covers 13 residues. Germline lookup yields CDR1 SQVTM and CDR2 ANQGSEA. The V end was cut by 7 bases, the J end by 0 bases, with 9 bases between.

The genes are TRBV20-1 and TRBJ1-5; no reliable D call. Deletions cut 1 base from V and 4 bases from J, with 8 bases between. Germline CDR1 and CDR2: DFQATT and SNEGSKA (reference sequence). The CDR3 contains 13 residues. The CDR3 loop reads CSARVSVNQPQHF. The CDR3 DNA is TGCAGTGCTAGAGTGTCGGTAAATCAGCCCCAGCATTTT.